These 10 T cell receptor beta chains originate from one sample sequenced in a study of T cells after yellow fever vaccination. TCRdb re-analysed the 5' RACE reads in MiXCR, keeping a single row per CDR3 protein. This table holds hundreds of thousands of distinct CDR3 sequences, roughly 9.4% found once. Sample: PBMCs, taken on the day of the first yellow fever vaccination. These receptors all come from a man between 18 and 35 years old who received the YFV17D yellow fever vaccine.

The chain joins TRBV20-1 to TRBJ2-3, with 15 nucleotides matching TRBD2. CDR1 is DFQATT and CDR2 is SNEGSKA in the germline V gene (reference sequence). Trimming cost V 5 bases and J 5 bases; bases outside gene matches: 11. The CDR3 consists of 17 residues. The CDR3 bases are TGCAGTGCTTCCGGACTAGCGGGGGGGAAAGGCGGAGATACGCAGTATTTT. It yields the protein CSASGLAGGKGGDTQYF.

This chain uses TRBV5-6 with TRBJ2-5; 7 nucleotides align to TRBD2. This CDR3 is built from 15 residues. Germline CDR1 and CDR2: SGHDT and YYEEEE. With V trimmed by 2 bases and J by 5 bases, 9 bases remained unmatched. CDR3 nucleotide sequence: TGTGCCAGCAGCTTCCGGGTTCTCGGGGGGGAGACCCAGTACTTC. This codes for CASSFRVLGGETQYF. Together with reference TRBV5-6 and TRBJ2-5, the CDR3 gives the full variable domain: DAGVTQSPTHLIKTRGQQVTLRCSPKSGHDTVSWYQQALGQGPQFIFQYYEEEERQRGNFPDRFSGHQFPNYSSELNVNALLLGDSALYLCASSFRVLGGETQYFGPGTRLLVL.

The chain has TRBV6-1 and TRBJ2-7; a weak D match, TRBD2 (6 bases). Trimming cost V 4 bases and J 0 bases, with 16 bases left between them. Germline CDR1 reads MNHNS; CDR2 reads SASEGT. The CDR3 is 16 amino acids. The DNA of the CDR3 is TGTGCCAGCAGTGCCCCCGGGCGGGGAAGCTCCTACGAGCAGTACGTC. Translating gives CASSAPGRGSSYEQYV.

This clonotype has more than one count but fewer than ten. This chain uses TRBV9 with TRBJ2-1; the D gene is possibly TRBD2 (5 bases). The length of the CDR3 is 15 residues. Germline assignment: CDR1 SGDLS and CDR2 YYNGEE. Trimming took 3 bases from V and 1 from J, leaving 11 bases between them. The CDR3 sequence is CASSAEGGSYNEQFF. The CDR3 nucleotides read TGTGCCAGCAGCGCCGAGGGCGGTTCCTACAATGAGCAGTTCTTC.

V is TRBV7-9 and J is TRBJ1-5; D not resolved. Trimming left V 3 bases short and J 0 bases short, with 6 bases between. Germline values: CDR1 SEHNR, CDR2 FQNEAQ (reference sequence). The CDR3 runs 14 residues. In DNA form, the CDR3 reads TGTGCCAGCAGCTTGGGGAATAGCAATCAGCCCCAGCATTTT. Encoded protein: CASSLGNSNQPQHF.

In this sample, this clonotype turned up many times. This rearrangement joins TRBV5-1 to TRBJ2-1, with 7 bases aligning to TRBD1. V was pared by 5 bases and J by 4 bases, with 6 bases of the junction left unmatched. Germline V CDR1 and CDR2: SGHRS, YFSETQ. The CDR3 is 14 amino acids. The CDR3 DNA follows: TGCGCCAGCAGAGATAGCAGGGGGTACAATGAGCAGTTCTTC. Translation: CASRDSRGYNEQFF. The complete variable domain, with remaining parts taken from reference TRBV5-1 and TRBJ2-1, reads KAGVTQTPRYLIKTRGQQVTLSCSPISGHRSVSWYQQTPGQGLQFLFEYFSETQRNKGNFPGRFSGRQFSNSRSEMNVSTLELGDSALYLCASRDSRGYNEQFFGPGTRLTVL.

At least ten counts were recorded for this clonotype. The chain is built from TRBV5-4 and TRBJ2-7, with D perhaps matching TRBD2 (5 bases). Germline V gives CDR1 SGHNT, CDR2 YYREEE (reference sequence). The CDR3 extends over 14 amino acids. Trimming removed 0 bases at V and 3 bases at J, with 10 bases between. The CDR3 is CASSLGREIYEQYF. The CDR3 DNA follows: TGTGCCAGCAGCTTGGGTAGGGAGATCTACGAGCAGTACTTC.

In its sample, this clonotype was seen many times. This chain joins TRBV15 and TRBJ1-2, with TRBD1 identical over 11 bases. The ends lost 5 bases at V and 8 bases at J; junction bases unmatched: 10. The CDR3 is 15 amino acids. CDR1 and CDR2 (germline): LNHNV, YYDKDF (reference sequence). The CDR3 nucleotides are TGTGCCACCAGCGAAGGCCGGGACAGGGGGAACGGCTACACCTTC. Its translation: CATSEGRDRGNGYTF. Drawing the rest from reference TRBV15 and TRBJ1-2, the complete variable domain is DAMVIQNPRYQVTQFGKPVTLSCSQTLNHNVMYWYQQKSSQAPKLLFHYYDKDFNNEADTPDNFQSRRPNTSFCFLDIRSPGLGDTAMYLCATSEGRDRGNGYTFGSGTRLTVV.

This clonotype was picked up a small number of times. The chain uses TRBV20-1 and TRBJ1-1, with 7 bases that match TRBD1. There are 16 residues in the CDR3. CDR1 DFQATT and CDR2 SNEGSKA come from the germline V gene (reference sequence). V shed 0 bases, J shed 4 bases, and the junction held 11 bases outside the gene matches. The CDR3 DNA follows: TGCAGTGCTAGAGATGTAATACAGGGGTCCCGCACTGAAGCTTTCTTT. It yields the protein CSARDVIQGSRTEAFF.

This clonotype has more than one count but fewer than ten. The V call is TRBV7-2, the J call TRBJ2-1, with D unresolved. V lost 3 bases and J lost 5, with 14 bases in between. CDR3 length: 15 residues. Germline CDR1 SGHTA, CDR2 FQGNSA. The CDR3 region is CASSFKGIRNNEQFF. The CDR3 DNA reads as TGTGCCAGCAGCTTCAAGGGAATACGGAACAATGAGCAGTTCTTC.